This T cell receptor (beta chain) originates from a study of cytomegalovirus exposure and HLA in healthy donors. Study-wide results and limits: Upon later analysis, TCR association rates were observed to vary by HLA locus, being highest for DRB1 and lowest for HLA-C. Information on immune exposure was restricted to one variable (CMV serostatus). The study assumed roughly uniform donor sequencing depth for presence/absence analyses. The authors later linked a missense DCLRE1C variant to TCR beta V- and J-gene trimming.

Worth noting for this clone: Its antigen is unidentified.

V was trimmed by 7 bases and J by 10 bases, leaving 14 bases between them. The CDR3 covers 12 residues. Germline V gene lookup returns CDR1 LGHNT and CDR2 FRNRAP. The PCR made use of 60 Vbeta and 13 Jbeta primers. Produced via immunoSEQ multiplex PCR; TCRdb's table is partial and in-frame only. The repertoire has 95,000 to 150,000 clones, roughly 80% of them found once; the top ten carry about 11%. This clonotype was obtained from a man aged 30-40 years in good health and CMV-seropositive. The chain combines TRBV12-5 with TRBJ2-1; D ambiguous. The specimen sequenced was PBMCs. The CDR3 sequence: CASVSSPGEQFF. The CDR3 nucleotides are TGTGCTAGTGTTTCGAGCCCAGGAGAGCAGTTCTTC.